The 24 T cell receptor beta chains below all came from one sample that was sequenced in a study of T-cell memory formation after mild COVID-19. MiXCR, applied by TCRdb to the 5' RACE reads, yields one record per CDR3 protein. The sample lists around 390,000 distinct CDR3 sequences; about 15% were seen once. The sequenced material came from PBMCs or a T cell subset sorted from them (not recorded which). The receptors were sampled from a man aged 18-30 years who had mild COVID-19 (a few samples of this study predate the infection). Cell type and time point are not known.

This clonotype has a handful of counts. V gene TRBV4-1 combines with J gene TRBJ2-1; D gene uncertain. CDR3 length: 12 amino acids. Germline CDR1 MGHRA, CDR2 YSYEKL. V was clipped by 3 bases and J by 9 bases, with 9 bases between them. The CDR3: CASSHGVGEQFF. DNA of the CDR3: TGCGCCAGCAGCCACGGCGTCGGTGAGCAGTTCTTC.

V is TRBV29-1 and J is TRBJ2-1; no clear D. The CDR3 has 12 amino acids. V lost 4 bases, J lost 8 bases, and 12 bases lay in between. Per the germline V gene, CDR1 is SQVTM and CDR2 is ANQGSEA. The chain's CDR3 is CSVADGGDEQFF. In DNA, the CDR3 is TGCAGCGTTGCGGACGGTGGGGATGAGCAGTTCTTC.

This clonotype was observed many times. This chain joins TRBV5-1 and TRBJ2-5; D is possibly TRBD1 (5 bases). Trimming stripped 0 bases from V and 5 bases from J, with 11 bases between. The CDR3 has 14 amino acids. Germline V gene sequence: CDR1 SGHRS, CDR2 YFSETQ. The CDR3 DNA sequence: TGCGCCAGCAGCTTGGAGCAGGGAAGGGAGACCCAGTACTTC. Amino acids: CASSLEQGRETQYF.

The chain joins TRBV5-1 to TRBJ1-3; 9 bases are a match to TRBD1. The ends lost 3 bases at V and 1 base at J; junction bases unmatched: 11. Per germline, CDR1 SGHRS and CDR2 YFSETQ. The CDR3 is 18 amino acids. The CDR3 loop is CASSSRPGQGSSGNTIYF. DNA for the CDR3: TGCGCCAGCAGCTCCCGCCCGGGACAGGGATCTTCTGGAAACACCATATATTTT. Variable domain in full (rest from reference TRBV5-1 and TRBJ1-3): KAGVTQTPRYLIKTRGQQVTLSCSPISGHRSVSWYQQTPGQGLQFLFEYFSETQRNKGNFPGRFSGRQFSNSRSEMNVSTLELGDSALYLCASSSRPGQGSSGNTIYFGEGSWLTVV.

CDR3 sequence (DNA): TGCAGCGTTGATGCCGGGGGCACTGAAGCTTTCTTT. Translating gives CSVDAGGTEAFF. The gene calls are TRBV29-1 and TRBJ1-1, with a weak D call TRBD1 (5 bases). This CDR3 has 12 amino acids. V was pared by 3 bases and J by 4 bases, with 9 bases between. In germline, CDR1 is SQVTM, CDR2 ANQGSEA.

The chain links TRBV5-1 to TRBJ2-1; the match to TRBD2 covers 8 bases. CDR3 length equals 15 residues. V was pared by 2 bases and J by 6 bases, with 7 bases of the junction left unmatched. The germline CDR1 and CDR2 sequences are SGHRS and YFSETQ. The CDR3 DNA follows: TGCGCCAGCAGCTTCCTCGGGGGGGCATTCAATGAGCAGTTCTTC. This encodes CASSFLGGAFNEQFF.

V and J are TRBV20-1 and TRBJ2-7, with TRBD1 matching over 9 bases. The CDR3 covers 13 residues. Germline lookup yields CDR1 DFQATT and CDR2 SNEGSKA (reference sequence). V lost 6 bases and J lost 0; bases outside the gene matches: 3. CDR3 DNA: TGCAGTGCCAGGACAGGGGTCTCCTACGAGCAGTACTTC. Protein sequence: CSARTGVSYEQYF.

This clonotype showed up just a few times. This chain connects TRBV29-1 to TRBJ2-2, with 8 positions matching TRBD1. This CDR3 contains 14 residues. Germline V gene sequence: CDR1 SQVTM, CDR2 ANQGSEA. The J segment lost 6 bases and the V segment lost 7 bases, leaving 10 bases of the junction unmatched. CDR3 protein: CSASELRGPGELFF. Written as DNA, the CDR3 is TGCAGCGCGAGCGAACTCAGGGGGCCCGGGGAGCTGTTTTTT.

The genes are TRBV7-2 and TRBJ2-3; unclear D gene. V was shortened by 4 bases and J by 3 bases, with 8 bases between the two germline ends. CDR3 size: 13 residues. Germline V gene sequence: CDR1 SGHTA, CDR2 FQGNSA. This chain's CDR3 is CASSWGRTDTQYF. CDR3 coding DNA: TGTGCCAGCAGCTGGGGTCGGACAGATACGCAGTATTTT.

This sequence joins TRBV5-1 and TRBJ2-5, with 7 bases identical to TRBD1. Trimming at V came to 1 base and at J to 1 base, leaving 7 bases not matched to a gene. The CDR3 is 16 residues long. Germline values: CDR1 SGHRS, CDR2 YFSETQ. The CDR3 loop is CASSLLTGSIQETQYF. The CDR3 coding sequence is TGCGCCAGCAGCTTGCTGACAGGGAGTATCCAAGAGACCCAGTACTTC.

V usage is TRBV6-2 or TRBV6-3 and J usage is TRBJ2-2, with 7 bases fitting TRBD1. Losses at the gene ends were 7 bases for V and 1 base for J; bases not matched to a gene: 6. The CDR3 totals 15 residues. The germline CDR1 and CDR2 sequences are MNHEY and SVGEGT. The CDR3 here is CASNPTGKNTGELFF. Here the CDR3 DNA reads TGTGCCAGCAACCCGACAGGGAAGAACACCGGGGAGCTGTTTTTT.

This clonotype was detected many times. The V call is TRBV5-1, the J call TRBJ1-1; D remains unclear. The germline V and J ends were trimmed by 0 bases and 4 bases, with 16 bases remaining between them. The CDR3 extends over 16 amino acids. Germline loops: CDR1 SGHRS, CDR2 YFSETQ. The CDR3 loop reads CASSLAAIGEGTEAFF. The CDR3, as DNA: TGCGCCAGCAGCTTGGCCGCCATAGGAGAGGGCACTGAAGCTTTCTTT.

This clonotype turned up a few times. The chain carries TRBV6-6 and TRBJ2-3, with D unclear. CDR1 MNHNY and CDR2 SVGAGI come from the germline V gene (reference sequence). The CDR3 loop spans 14 amino acids. Trimming took off 4 bases at V and 4 bases at J, with 12 bases between the two ends. The CDR3 reads CASSSPLDSDTQYF. The CDR3 region has the DNA TGTGCCAGCAGTTCCCCCCTCGATTCAGATACGCAGTATTTT.

This rearrangement joins TRBV4-2 to TRBJ2-3, with D possibly TRBD2 on 5 matching bases. V was pared by 4 bases and J by 1 base, with 9 bases between. CDR3 length: 14 residues. The germline gives CDR1 LGHNA, CDR2 YNFKEQ. The CDR3 nucleotides are TGTGCCAGCAGCCCCGAGGGCGGCACAGATACGCAGTATTTT. Its translation is CASSPEGGTDTQYF.

This clonotype was observed a handful of times. The rearrangement joins TRBV6-2 or TRBV6-3 to TRBJ2-5; D assignment may be TRBD1 or TRBD2 (6 bases each). CDR3 length equals 14 residues. Germline assignment: CDR1 MNHEY and CDR2 SVGEGT. Trimming stripped 5 bases from V and 5 bases from J, with 15 bases between. The CDR3 is CASSTEGGMETQYF. CDR3 bases: TGTGCCAGCAGTACGGAGGGGGGTATGGAGACCCAGTACTTC.

V usage is TRBV7-9 and J usage is TRBJ1-1, with 9 nucleotides matching TRBD1. Looked up from germline, CDR1 is SEHNR and CDR2 is FQNEAQ (reference sequence). The CDR3 contains 12 residues. The V segment lost 1 base and the J segment 11 bases; nucleotides outside the gene matches: 2. The CDR3 protein is CASSLGDRAAFF. CDR3 in DNA: TGTGCCAGCAGCTTAGGGGACAGGGCGGCTTTCTTT.

The V gene is TRBV30, the J gene TRBJ2-7; no clear D. The V end was cut by 2 bases, the J end by 6 bases, with 11 bases between. Germline CDR1 reads GTSNPN; CDR2 reads SVGIG (reference sequence). The length of the CDR3 is 12 residues. The CDR3 DNA sequence: TGTGCCTGGAGTTTCTCCCAGGCCGAGCAGTACTTC. It encodes CAWSFSQAEQYF.

The rearrangement links TRBV7-2 to TRBJ2-4; 9 nucleotides line up with TRBD1. With 3 bases clipped from V and 11 bases from J, the junction kept 8 bases outside the gene matches. This CDR3 is 14 amino acids long. CDR1 SGHTA and CDR2 FQGNSA come from the germline V gene. The DNA for the CDR3 is TGTGCCAGCAGCTTTGACCGGGACAGGGAAGTTCAGTACTTC. It is translated as CASSFDRDREVQYF.

This sequence joins TRBV30 and TRBJ1-6; D gene uncertain. Germline V gives CDR1 GTSNPN, CDR2 SVGIG (reference sequence). Trimming stripped 0 bases from V and 9 bases from J, with 9 bases between. CDR3 length: 13 residues. The DNA for the CDR3 is TGTGCCTGGAGTGTATCGGGTGGTTCACCCCTCCACTTT. Translation: CAWSVSGGSPLHF.

CDR3 in DNA: TGCGCCAGCAGCCAGGCCGGGACTAGTGCCGGGGAGCTGTTTTTT. It yields the protein CASSQAGTSAGELFF. The chain combines TRBV5-1 with TRBJ2-2; TRBD2 agrees at 8 bases. J was trimmed by 6 bases and V by 4 bases; bases with no gene match: 8. This CDR3 spans 15 amino acids. CDR1 and CDR2 from the germline V gene are SGHRS and YFSETQ.

The chain combines TRBV4-3 with TRBJ2-1; D tentatively fits TRBD1 or TRBD2 (7 bases each). Germline lookup yields CDR1 LGHNA and CDR2 YSLEER. Trimming cost V 0 bases and J 8 bases, with 17 bases left between them. The CDR3 length is 16 residues. The CDR3 here is CASSQDRAPGGDEQFF. The CDR3 DNA is TGCGCCAGCAGCCAAGATCGGGCCCCAGGGGGGGATGAGCAGTTCTTC.

This clonotype showed up many times. The chain combines TRBV5-1 with TRBJ2-1, with 10 nucleotides matching TRBD2. Trimming at V came to 4 bases and at J to 6 bases, leaving 10 bases not matched to a gene. The CDR3 has 16 amino acids. CDR1 is SGHRS and CDR2 is YFSETQ in the germline V gene. The CDR3 is CASSRGLAGGLNEQFF. The CDR3 DNA follows: TGCGCCAGCAGCCGCGGGTTAGCGGGGGGCCTCAATGAGCAGTTCTTC.

The sample holds a few counts of this clonotype. This chain connects TRBV2 to TRBJ1-2; no firm D call. This CDR3 has 14 amino acids. Germline CDR1 reads SNHLY; CDR2 reads FYNNEI. Trimming left V 5 bases short and J 4 bases short, with 14 bases between. The CDR3 region has the DNA TGTGCCAGCAGTACCAAATTGGGAAGCTATGGCTACACCTTC. Encoded protein: CASSTKLGSYGYTF.

This rearrangement joins TRBV19 to TRBJ2-5; tentative D call: TRBD2 (6 bases). The V gene lost 3 bases and the J gene lost 2 bases, with 7 bases spanning the gap. This CDR3 contains 13 residues. Per the germline V gene, CDR1 is LNHDA and CDR2 is SQIVND (reference sequence). The CDR3 sequence is CASSILAQETQYF. The CDR3 DNA is TGTGCCAGTAGTATTCTAGCGCAAGAGACCCAGTACTTC. Full variable domain (rest looked up from reference TRBV19 and TRBJ2-5): DGGITQSPKYLFRKEGQNVTLSCEQNLNHDAMYWYRQDPGQGLRLIYYSQIVNDFQKGDIAEGYSVSREKKESFPLTVTSAQKNPTAFYLCASSILAQETQYFGPGTRLLVL.